These 11 T cell receptor beta chains originate from one sample sequenced in a study of T cell changes during pregnancy in multiple sclerosis. Data came from immunoSEQ multiplex PCR; TCRdb stores just in-frame clones and leaves some out. The sample comprises approximately 34,000 clones, 85% to 90% of which are singletons, and roughly 4.5% rests with the top ten. Here the sequenced sample was CD8+ T cells from peripheral blood mononuclear cells, taken after pregnancy. The receptors were gathered from a female donor with multiple sclerosis, enrolled in a pregnancy study.

This chain links TRBV15 with TRBJ1-1; 8 bases align to TRBD1. This CDR3 region has 20 residues. The V gene end was trimmed by 5 bases and the J gene end by 3 bases; junction bases not matched to a gene: 23. Looked up from germline, CDR1 is LNHNV and CDR2 is YYDKDF (reference sequence). The chain's CDR3 is CATSPDLPRGPEILHTEAFF. The CDR3 region has the DNA TGTGCCACCAGCCCCGATCTTCCCAGGGGGCCAGAGATCCTCCACACTGAAGCTTTCTTT.

This rearrangement joins TRBV13 to TRBJ1-2; TRBD1 aligns across 11 bases. With V trimmed by 0 bases and J by 4 bases, 4 bases remained unmatched. The germline gives CDR1 PRHDT, CDR2 FYEKMQ (reference sequence). This CDR3 region has 16 residues. The CDR3 nucleotides read TGTGCCAGCAGCTTAGGTCGGACAGGGGGCTTCTATGGCTACACCTTC. Protein: CASSLGRTGGFYGYTF.

The chain links TRBV13 to TRBJ2-7, with D possibly being TRBD1 (5 bases). CDR1 is PRHDT and CDR2 is FYEKMQ in the germline V gene (reference sequence). Trimming shortened V by 2 bases and J by 1 base, and 18 bases separated the two germline ends. This CDR3 is 17 amino acids long. CDR3 coding DNA: TGTGCCAGCAGCTTAAGGGTTAATCCCAAGGGGTCCTACGAGCAGTACTTC. Translating gives CASSLRVNPKGSYEQYF.

J is TRBJ1-2 and V is TRBV27, with 8 positions matching TRBD1. Germline trimming cut 0 bases from V and 8 bases from J; bases unmatched to any gene: 14. This CDR3 is built from 17 residues. Per the germline V gene, CDR1 is MNHEY and CDR2 is SMNVEV (reference sequence). The CDR3 loop is CASSLSRFQGASDGYTF. CDR3 DNA: TGTGCCAGCAGTTTATCGCGATTCCAGGGGGCGTCGGACGGCTACACCTTC.

V is TRBV30 and J is TRBJ2-1; D unresolved. The germline CDR1 and CDR2 sequences are GTSNPN and SVGIG (reference sequence). The ends were cut back, 1 base at V and 2 bases at J, with 12 bases in the middle. CDR3 length equals 15 residues. The CDR3 DNA is TGTGCCTGGAGTGATAGCCTCTCTCCCTACAATGAGCAGTTCTTC. It translates to CAWSDSLSPYNEQFF. The full variable domain, in which reference TRBV30 and TRBJ2-1 provide the parts outside the CDR3, is SQTIHQWPATLVQPVGSPLSLECTVEGTSNPNLYWYRQAAGRGLQLLFYSVGIGQISSEVPQNLSASRPQDRQFILSSKKLLLSDSGFYLCAWSDSLSPYNEQFFGPGTRLTVL.

V and J are TRBV9 and TRBJ2-1; TRBD2 agrees at 10 bases. Germline V gene sequence: CDR1 SGDLS, CDR2 YYNGEE. V gave up 4 bases and J gave up 5 bases; unmatched junction bases: 12. The CDR3 runs 17 residues. Here the CDR3 DNA reads TGTGCCAGCAGCCCCCACAGCGGGGGGGCCTTCGACAATGAGCAGTTCTTC. Its translation is CASSPHSGGAFDNEQFF.

This chain joins TRBV13 and TRBJ2-7, with TRBD1 matching over 9 bases. Germline V gives CDR1 PRHDT, CDR2 FYEKMQ (reference sequence). CDR3 length: 14 residues. V lost 5 bases to trimming and J lost 2 bases; unmatched junction nucleotides: 4. The CDR3 reads CASSTGTGTYEQYF. CDR3 sequence (DNA): TGTGCCAGCAGCACGGGGACAGGGACCTACGAGCAGTACTTC.

The rearrangement joins TRBV9 to TRBJ2-7; 12 bases agree with TRBD2. The CDR3 sequence is 15 residues long. Germline CDR1 is SGDLS and CDR2 is YYNGEE. Trimming removed 4 bases from V and 6 bases from J; junction bases left unmatched: 8. CDR3: CASSPTSGGLVEQYF. The DNA of the CDR3 is TGTGCCAGCAGCCCGACTAGCGGGGGCTTAGTCGAGCAGTACTTC.

The chain employs TRBV7-9 and TRBJ1-2, with 8 bases that match TRBD1. The CDR3 runs to 16 residues. Trimming removed 4 bases from V and 2 bases from J; junction bases left unmatched: 9. Germline CDR1 is SEHNR and CDR2 is FQNEAQ (reference sequence). CDR3 sequence reads: CASSSAGQGSNYGYTF. The CDR3 DNA reads TGTGCCAGCAGCTCGGCAGGACAGGGATCGAACTATGGCTACACCTTC.

The chain employs TRBV9 and TRBJ2-1; 7 nucleotides match TRBD1. After removal of 3 bases from V and 15 bases from J, the junction contained 9 bases not matched to a gene. In germline, CDR1 is SGDLS, CDR2 YYNGEE. This CDR3 region has 12 residues. The CDR3 DNA reads as TGTGCCAGCAGCGCCTCCGGGACAGATCGGTTCTTC. Encoded protein: CASSASGTDRFF.

The J gene is TRBJ2-7, the V gene TRBV10-1; 7 bases are shared with TRBD2. Germline values: CDR1 WNHNN, CDR2 SYGVQD (reference sequence). The ends lost 7 bases at V and 7 bases at J; junction bases unmatched: 16. The CDR3 runs to 15 residues. The CDR3 reads CASTPTPSGGLEQYF. CDR3 sequence (DNA): TGCGCCAGCACCCCAACTCCTAGCGGCGGTTTGGAGCAGTACTTC.